This paragraph reports one T cell receptor beta chain. The antigen is unknown. Germline values: CDR1 ENHRY, CDR2 SYGVKD. V lost 8 bases and J 3 bases, leaving 8 bases between the germline ends. The CDR3 is 12 residues long. Primers for the PCR totalled 60 Vbeta and 13 Jbeta. As handled by the study authors: Unique TCR beta chains numbered around 80 million in a later analysis, with approximately 10 million shared. Profiling relied on immunoSEQ multiplex PCR, and the TCRdb table lists in-frame clones only, not all of them. V, J and clone size are taken as reported in that table, and D and trimming were inferred from the DNA itself. Here the sample spans roughly 120,000 clones, around 77% being singletons. This sample is part of a study of cytomegalovirus exposure and HLA in healthy donors. The study's findings and limits: In an earlier analysis, most TCR beta V segments were productive about 90% or about 30% of the time.

This TCR was sampled from a woman aged 40-49 years in good health and CMV-seropositive. The gene calls are TRBV10-3 and TRBJ2-1; D perhaps matches TRBD1 (6 bases). Input material: PBMCs. The CDR3 is CAISDSYNEQFF. The CDR3 region has the DNA TGTGCCATCTCGGACAGCTACAATGAGCAGTTCTTC.